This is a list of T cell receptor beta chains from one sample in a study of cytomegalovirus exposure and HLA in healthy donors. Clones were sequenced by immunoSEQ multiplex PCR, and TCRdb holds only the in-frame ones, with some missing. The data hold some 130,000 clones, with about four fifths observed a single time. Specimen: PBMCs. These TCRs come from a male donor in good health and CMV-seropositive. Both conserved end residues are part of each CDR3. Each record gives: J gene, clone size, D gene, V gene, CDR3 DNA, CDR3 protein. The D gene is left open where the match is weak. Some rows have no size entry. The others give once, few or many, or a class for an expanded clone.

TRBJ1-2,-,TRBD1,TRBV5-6,TGTGCCAGCAGCTTTGGGACAGCCATTAACTATGGCTACACCTTC,CASSFGTAINYGYTF
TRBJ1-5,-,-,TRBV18,TGTGCCAGCTCTACTCAGGGAGGGTGGCCCCAGCATTTT,CASSTQGGWPQHF
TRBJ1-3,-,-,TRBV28,TGTGCCAGCAGTTTTCCCAGCTCTGGAAACACCATATATTTT,CASSFPSSGNTIYF
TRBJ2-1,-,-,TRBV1,TGCACCAGCAGCCAAGATGCGGGAGGGGGGTACAATGAGCAGTTCTTC,CTSSQDAGGGYNEQFF
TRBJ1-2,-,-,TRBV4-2,TGTGCCAGCAGCCAAGATGGAATAGGGACAATTAGGTACACCTTC,CASSQDGIGTIRYTF
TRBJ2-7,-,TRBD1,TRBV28,TGTGCCAGCAAGAGAGCAGGGGGCGAATACGAGCAGTACTTC,CASKRAGGEYEQYF
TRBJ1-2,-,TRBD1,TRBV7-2,TGTGCCAGCAGCTCTGCAGGGGGGCTAGGCTACACCTTC,CASSSAGGLGYTF
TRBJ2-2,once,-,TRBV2,TGTGCCAGCAGAAACTCAGGGTCCACCGGGGAGCTGTTTTTT,CASRNSGSTGELFF
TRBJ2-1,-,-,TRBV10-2,TGCGCCAGCCGAGAGGGGGGAGGGCCGGCCAATGAGCAGTTCTTC,CASREGGGPANEQFF
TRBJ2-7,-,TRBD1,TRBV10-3,TGTGCCATCAGTGGGCTGGGACAGGGTTTGAACGAGCAGTACTTC,CAISGLGQGLNEQYF
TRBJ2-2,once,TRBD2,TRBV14,TGTGCCAGCAGCCCGGGACTAGCGGCCCACACCGGGGAGCTGTTTTTT,CASSPGLAAHTGELFF
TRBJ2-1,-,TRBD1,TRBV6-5,TGTGCCAGCAGGCTCCGGGGACAGGGCCTCAATGAGCAGTTCTTC,CASRLRGQGLNEQFF
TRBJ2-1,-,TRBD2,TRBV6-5,TGTGCCAGCAGTTACATTAGACTAGCGGAGCACAATGAGCAGTTCTTC,CASSYIRLAEHNEQFF
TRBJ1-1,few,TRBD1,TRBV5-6,TGTGCCAGCAGCTTGAAAATGGGTACAGGGGTAAGGGCTTTCTTT,CASSLKMGTGVRAFF
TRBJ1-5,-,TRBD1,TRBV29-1,TGCAGCGTTGTGACAGGGGGCGCGGGGTATAGCAATCAGCCCCAGCATTTT,CSVVTGGAGYSNQPQHF
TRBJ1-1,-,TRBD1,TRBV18,TGTGCCAGCTCCCCACAGGGGATGTCAACTGAAGCTTTCTTT,CASSPQGMSTEAFF
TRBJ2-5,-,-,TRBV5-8,TGTGCCAGCAGCTTGGAGGGAGCGGAGACCCAGTACTTC,CASSLEGAETQYF
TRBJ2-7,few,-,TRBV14,TGTGCCAGCAGCCAACTACTAGCCCCAGGCCCCGAGCAGTACTTC,CASSQLLAPGPEQYF
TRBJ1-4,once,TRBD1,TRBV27,TGTGCCAGCAGTCCTACAGGGGATAATGAAAAACTGTTTTTT,CASSPTGDNEKLFF
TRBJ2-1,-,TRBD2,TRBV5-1,TGCGCCAGCAGCATCGGGACTAGCGGGAGCTCCTACAATGAGCAGTTCTTC,CASSIGTSGSSYNEQFF
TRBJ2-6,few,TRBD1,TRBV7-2,TGTGCCAGCAGCCAAGGGGGCAGGGGGTCTCCTGGGGCCAACGGCCTGACTTTC,CASSQGGRGSPGANGLTF
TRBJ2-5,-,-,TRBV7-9,TGTGCCAGCAGCTTCGGTTCTCTCAATGGAGAGACCCAGTACTTC,CASSFGSLNGETQYF
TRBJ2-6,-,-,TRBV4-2,TGTGCCAGCAGCTCCGGGGGTACTGGGGCCAACGTCCTGACTTTC,CASSSGGTGANVLTF
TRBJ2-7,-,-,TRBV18,TGTGCCAGCTCAGAGGGCCAGAGCTCCTACGAGCAGTACTTC,CASSEGQSSYEQYF
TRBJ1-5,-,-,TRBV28,TGTGCCAGCAGAGCACAGGGACGGGGCAATCAGCCCCAGCATTTT,CASRAQGRGNQPQHF
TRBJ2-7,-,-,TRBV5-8,TGTGCCAGCAGCTTGGTCAGGAACTCCTACGAGCAGTACTTC,CASSLVRNSYEQYF
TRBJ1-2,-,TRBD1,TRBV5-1,TGCGCCAGCAGCTACGGGACAGCTTATGGCTACACCTTC,CASSYGTAYGYTF
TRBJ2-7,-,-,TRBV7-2,TGTGCCAGCAGCTACCCGTCAGGGTACGAGCAGTACTTC,CASSYPSGYEQYF
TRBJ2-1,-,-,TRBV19,TGTGCCAGTAGTATCCCCGTGAGAAATGAGCAGTTCTTC,CASSIPVRNEQFF